The 20 T cell receptor beta chains in this list originate from one sample, sequenced in a study of Ad26.COV2.S vaccination and SARS-CoV-2 variants. The method was immunoSEQ multiplex PCR; TCRdb's version includes in-frame clones alone and lacks a portion of them. The top ten clones hold 9.5% to 15% of a sample with approximately 480,000 clones, roughly nine tenths of them seen once. Treatment defined: some 20 received Ad26.COV2.S at low or high dose, single or two shots; 5 received placebo; per-sample allocation not given. The investigators took samples on day 63 after the first vaccine or placebo injection. Sequenced material: peripheral blood, taken in a trial of Ad26.COV2.S vaccine versus placebo. These receptors all come from a person aged 18 to 59 who received the Ad26.COV2.S COVID-19 vaccine or a placebo.

The gene calls are TRBV25-1 and TRBJ1-2; D may be TRBD1 (5 bases). This CDR3 contains 14 residues. Trimming took off 8 bases at V and 4 bases at J, with 17 bases between the two ends. In germline, CDR1 is MGHDK, CDR2 SYGVNS. CDR3 in DNA: TGTGCCAGCGGAAGATCGGGGCAGCTCTATGGCTACACCTTC. This translates into CASGRSGQLYGYTF.

The rearrangement joins TRBV9 to TRBJ2-1, with D unresolved. The germline CDR1 and CDR2 sequences are SGDLS and YYNGEE. This CDR3 is built from 15 residues. V was shortened by 0 bases and J by 0 bases, with 7 bases between the two germline ends. CDR3 residues: CASSVEVDSYNEQFF. The CDR3 DNA sequence: TGTGCCAGCAGCGTAGAGGTAGACTCCTACAATGAGCAGTTCTTC. The full variable domain, completed using reference TRBV9 and TRBJ2-1, is DSGVTQTPKHLITATGQRVTLRCSPRSGDLSVYWYQQSLDQGLQFLIQYYNGEERAKGNILERFSAQQFPDLHSELNLSSLELGDSALYFCASSVEVDSYNEQFFGPGTRLTVL.

CDR3 nucleotide sequence: TGTGCCAGCAGCGGGGGGTCGGGAGCTCGCACCGGGGAGCTGTTTTTT. As protein: CASSGGSGARTGELFF. The chain joins TRBV5-4 to TRBJ2-2; TRBD2 might be the D (6 bases). The CDR3 consists of 16 residues. Deletions cut 4 bases from V and 4 bases from J, with 17 bases between. Germline V gives CDR1 SGHNT, CDR2 YYREEE (reference sequence).

The J gene is TRBJ2-5, the V gene TRBV24-1; the D is unclear. The germline V and J ends were trimmed by 4 bases and 2 bases, with 7 bases remaining between them. Germline CDR1 and CDR2: KGHDR and SFDVKD. This CDR3 is 13 amino acids long. The CDR3 DNA is TGTGCCACCAGTGAGGCAGGACAAGAGACCCAGTACTTC. It translates to CATSEAGQETQYF.

As to this clone: Other DNA sequences in the same sample also yield this CDR3. This chain connects TRBV9 to TRBJ2-1; D remains unclear. This CDR3 region has 15 residues. Germline CDR1 SGDLS, CDR2 YYNGEE. V dropped 0 bases and J dropped 0 bases, with 7 bases sitting between them. CDR3 loop: CASSVGSGSYNEQFF. The DNA of the CDR3 is TGTGCCAGCAGCGTAGGATCAGGCTCCTACAATGAGCAGTTCTTC.

The chain is built from TRBV6-6 and TRBJ1-5; TRBD1 aligns across 7 bases. Per germline, CDR1 MNHNY and CDR2 SVGAGI (reference sequence). This CDR3 is 15 amino acids long. Trimming at V came to 2 bases and at J to 3 bases, leaving 4 bases not matched to a gene. CDR3 protein: CASSYPGQPNQPQHF. The CDR3 region has the DNA TGTGCCAGCAGTTACCCGGGACAGCCCAATCAGCCCCAGCATTTT.

The V gene is TRBV14, the J gene TRBJ2-7, with D hard to call. The CDR3 has 12 residues. Germline-derived CDR1 and CDR2 are SGHDN and FVKESK. Between the trimmed V and J ends, which lost 0 bases and 12 bases, there was a span of 12 bases. The CDR3 spells CASSQDVMHLYF. CDR3 bases: TGTGCCAGCAGCCAAGATGTGATGCATTTGTACTTC.

The rearrangement uses TRBV10-1 and TRBJ2-7; the D gene is possibly TRBD2 (5 bases). V was clipped by 7 bases and J by 2 bases, with 18 bases between them. The germline gives CDR1 WNHNN, CDR2 SYGVQD (reference sequence). The CDR3 totals 15 residues. The CDR3 spells CASTAGSARPYEQYF. CDR3 nucleotides: TGCGCCAGCACCGCGGGTTCGGCCCGACCCTACGAGCAGTACTTC.

The V and J genes are TRBV7-2 and TRBJ2-7; 11 nucleotides agree with TRBD2. Trimming removed 5 bases from V and 4 bases from J; junction bases left unmatched: 7. The germline V gene encodes CDR1 SGHTA and CDR2 FQGNSA. The CDR3 contains 15 residues. CDR3 bases: TGTGCCAGCAGCCTTAGCGGGAGGGCCCTATACGAGCAGTACTTC. The encoded protein is CASSLSGRALYEQYF.

This chain uses TRBV5-4 with TRBJ2-7, with a weak D call TRBD1 (6 bases). CDR1 is SGHNT and CDR2 is YYREEE in the germline V gene (reference sequence). The CDR3 covers 16 residues. Between the trimmed V and J ends, which lost 0 bases and 3 bases, there was a span of 16 bases. The CDR3: CASSLGGSGGDYEQYF. CDR3 coding DNA: TGTGCCAGCAGCTTGGGGGGCTCTGGGGGCGACTACGAGCAGTACTTC. Looking up the rest from reference TRBV5-4 and TRBJ2-7 gives the full variable domain: ETGVTQSPTHLIKTRGQQVTLRCSSQSGHNTVSWYQQALGQGPQFIFQYYREEENGRGNFPPRFSGLQFPNYSSELNVNALELDDSALYLCASSLGGSGGDYEQYFGPGTRLTVT.

The chain employs TRBV18 and TRBJ1-1; D remains unclear. Between the trimmed V and J ends, which lost 0 bases and 2 bases, there was a span of 7 bases. The CDR3 loop spans 14 amino acids. The germline gives CDR1 KGHSH, CDR2 LQKENI. The CDR3 DNA sequence: TGTGCCAGCTCACCACCGAGAACTAACACTGAAGCTTTCTTT. Translating gives CASSPPRTNTEAFF. Full variable domain (remainder filled in from reference TRBV18 and TRBJ1-1): NAGVMQNPRHLVRRRGQEARLRCSPMKGHSHVYWYRQLPEEGLKFMVYLQKENIIDESGMPKERFSAEFPKEGPSILRIQQVVRGDSAAYFCASSPPRTNTEAFFGQGTRLTVV.

The rearrangement joins TRBV28 to TRBJ1-1; the D gene is possibly TRBD1 (5 bases). The V and J ends lost 6 bases and 3 bases respectively, with 17 bases between them. The CDR3 totals 15 residues. Germline V gene data show CDR1 as MDHEN and CDR2 as SYDVKM. The CDR3: CASSIPRVLYTEAFF. CDR3 sequence (DNA): TGTGCCAGCAGCATTCCCAGGGTGTTGTACACTGAAGCTTTCTTT.

As concerns this clone: The sample carries other DNA sequences with the same CDR3. The rearrangement uses TRBV19 and TRBJ2-7; possibly TRBD1 or TRBD2 for D (6 bases each). There are 14 residues in the CDR3. From germline, CDR1 is LNHDA and CDR2 SQIVND (reference sequence). V was trimmed by 1 base and J by 4 bases, leaving 11 bases between them. The CDR3 nucleotides are TGTGCCAGTAGTATAGGAGGGGGGACTTACGAGCAGTACTTC. This sequence encodes CASSIGGGTYEQYF.

This chain connects TRBV19 to TRBJ1-1, with no clear D. The CDR3 loop spans 14 amino acids. Trimming shortened V by 5 bases and J by 3 bases, and 13 bases separated the two germline ends. Germline CDR1 LNHDA, CDR2 SQIVND (reference sequence). CDR3 amino acids: CASSLWTRDTEAFF. The CDR3 region has the DNA TGTGCCAGTAGTCTTTGGACCCGGGACACTGAAGCTTTCTTT.

The chain couples TRBV9 to TRBJ2-1, with D maybe TRBD1 (6 bases). In germline, CDR1 is SGDLS, CDR2 YYNGEE. This CDR3 is built from 14 residues. The V end lost 1 base, the J end lost 10 bases, and 15 bases lay between the germline ends. The CDR3 DNA follows: TGTGCCAGCAGCGTAAGGGGACACGGACCAGAGCAGTTCTTC. It yields the protein CASSVRGHGPEQFF.

The chain recombines TRBV28 with TRBJ1-1; D remains ambiguous. This CDR3 region has 16 residues. Germline CDR1 MDHEN, CDR2 SYDVKM. Trimming removed 5 bases from V and 4 bases from J, with 20 bases in between. DNA of the CDR3: TGTGCCAGCAGTCTACCAACCCCGACCCCGACCACTGAAGCTTTCTTT. This translates into CASSLPTPTPTTEAFF.

The rearrangement uses TRBV5-1 and TRBJ1-2; 10 positions agree with TRBD1. The CDR3 loop spans 15 amino acids. Germline trimming cut 3 bases from V and 6 bases from J; bases unmatched to any gene: 8. Germline V gene data show CDR1 as SGHRS and CDR2 as YFSETQ. DNA for the CDR3: TGCGCCAGCAGCTACACCGGGACAGGGGTAGATGGCTACACCTTC. Amino acid sequence: CASSYTGTGVDGYTF.

This clone was found a few times. Here the CDR3 DNA reads TGTGCCAGCAGCAGACCCGGTAGCAATCAGCCCCAGCATTTT. It specifies CASSRPGSNQPQHF. The V and J genes are TRBV5-6 and TRBJ1-5; D is unresolved. The CDR3 covers 14 residues. V was trimmed by 4 bases and J by 0 bases, leaving 8 bases between them. CDR1 and CDR2 (germline): SGHDT, YYEEEE.

This clone was recorded only once. This chain connects TRBV30 to TRBJ1-6; D unclear. Trimming removed 1 base at V and 7 bases at J, with 5 bases between. The germline gives CDR1 GTSNPN, CDR2 SVGIG (reference sequence). The CDR3 covers 12 residues. This CDR3 reads CAWSDTNSPLHF. The CDR3 coding sequence is TGTGCCTGGAGTGATACAAATTCACCCCTCCACTTT.

This clone was picked up a small number of times. The V call is TRBV7-9, the J call TRBJ1-3; D gene unclear. The CDR3 sequence is 16 residues long. Germline V gives CDR1 SEHNR, CDR2 FQNEAQ (reference sequence). Trimming shortened V by 5 bases and J by 2 bases, and 16 bases separated the two germline ends. CDR3 loop: CASSLGPPGPGNTIYF. The CDR3 coding sequence is TGTGCCAGCAGCCTCGGGCCCCCGGGCCCTGGAAACACCATATATTTT.